This T cell receptor (beta chain) was retrieved from a study of blood T cell repertoires in COVID-19. In the study overall: Nucleic acid was either cDNA or gDNA, and it came from T cells, B-cell-depleted T cells, or PBMCs.

Clones were read by immunoSEQ multiplex PCR, and TCRdb kept only the in-frame ones, dropping some. The sample records under 200,000 clones, roughly 90% being singletons. Germline-derived CDR1 and CDR2 are KGHDR and SFDVKD. The CDR3 has 16 amino acids. V trimming: 3 bases; J trimming: 4 bases; junction bases outside the gene matches: 10. This TCR was recovered from a woman in her late teens or twenties who had recovered from COVID-19. The material sequenced was PBMCs or T cells enriched from blood (not recorded which). The chain carries TRBV24-1 and TRBJ1-2; 7 bases match TRBD1. The CDR3 protein is CATSDARQGKGYGYTF. The CDR3 nucleotides are TGTGCCACCAGTGATGCTCGACAGGGTAAGGGCTATGGCTACACCTTC.